This T cell receptor (beta chain) derives from a study of identical twins. MiXCR was run by TCRdb on the 5' RACE reads, yielding one entry per CDR3 protein. The sample yields 1,800,000 or so distinct CDR3 sequences, under 35% seen once. CDR1 SGHRS and CDR2 YFSETQ come from the germline V gene. V was pared by 0 bases and J by 2 bases, with 6 bases of the junction left unmatched. The CDR3 is made up of 16 amino acids. The source material was cord blood. V and J are TRBV5-1 and TRBJ2-5; 8 nucleotides agree with TRBD2. The source is a newborn girl in good health. CDR3 amino acids: CASSLGVGGVQETQYF. For the CDR3, the DNA is TGCGCCAGCAGCTTGGGAGTCGGGGGGGTTCAAGAGACCCAGTACTTC.